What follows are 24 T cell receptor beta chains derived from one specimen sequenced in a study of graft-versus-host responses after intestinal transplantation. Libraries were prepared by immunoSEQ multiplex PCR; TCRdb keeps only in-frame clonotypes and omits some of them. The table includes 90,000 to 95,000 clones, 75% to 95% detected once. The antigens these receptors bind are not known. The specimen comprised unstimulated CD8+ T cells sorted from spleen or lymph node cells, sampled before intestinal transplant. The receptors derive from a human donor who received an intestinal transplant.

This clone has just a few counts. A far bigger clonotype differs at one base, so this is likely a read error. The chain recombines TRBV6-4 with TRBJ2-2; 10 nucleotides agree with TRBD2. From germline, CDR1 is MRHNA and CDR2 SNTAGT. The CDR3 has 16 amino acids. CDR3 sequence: CASRDSSGGATGELFF. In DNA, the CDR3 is TGTGCCAGCAGGGACTCGAGCGGGGGGGCCACCGGGGAGCTGTTTTTT.

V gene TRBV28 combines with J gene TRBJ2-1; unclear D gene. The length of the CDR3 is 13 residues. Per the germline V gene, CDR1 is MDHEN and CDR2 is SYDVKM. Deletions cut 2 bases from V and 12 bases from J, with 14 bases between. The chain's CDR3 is CASSLGLSGGQFF. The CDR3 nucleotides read TGTGCCAGCAGTTTAGGTTTGAGTGGTGGGCAGTTCTTC.

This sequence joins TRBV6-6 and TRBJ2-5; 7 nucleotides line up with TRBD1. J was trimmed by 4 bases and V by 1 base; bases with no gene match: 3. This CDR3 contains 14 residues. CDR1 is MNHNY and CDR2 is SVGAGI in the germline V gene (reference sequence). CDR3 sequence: CASSYYPGGETQYF. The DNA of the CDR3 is TGTGCCAGCAGTTACTATCCAGGGGGAGAGACCCAGTACTTC.

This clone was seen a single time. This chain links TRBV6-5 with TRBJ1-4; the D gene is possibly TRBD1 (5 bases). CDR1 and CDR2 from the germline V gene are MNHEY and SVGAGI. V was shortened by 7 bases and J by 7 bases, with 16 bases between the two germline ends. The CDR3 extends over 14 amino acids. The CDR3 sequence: CASNRGNGCEKLFF. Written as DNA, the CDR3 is TGTGCCAGCAATAGGGGAAATGGGTGTGAAAAACTGTTTTTT.

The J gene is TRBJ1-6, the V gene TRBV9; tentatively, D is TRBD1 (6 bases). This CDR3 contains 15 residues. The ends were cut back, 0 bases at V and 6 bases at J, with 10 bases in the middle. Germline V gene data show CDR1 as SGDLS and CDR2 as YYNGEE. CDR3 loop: CASSVGGASNSPLHF. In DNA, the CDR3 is TGTGCCAGCAGCGTAGGGGGGGCCAGTAATTCACCCCTCCACTTT. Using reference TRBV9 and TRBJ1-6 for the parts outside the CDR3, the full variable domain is DSGVTQTPKHLITATGQRVTLRCSPRSGDLSVYWYQQSLDQGLQFLIQYYNGEERAKGNILERFSAQQFPDLHSELNLSSLELGDSALYFCASSVGGASNSPLHFGNGTRLTVT.

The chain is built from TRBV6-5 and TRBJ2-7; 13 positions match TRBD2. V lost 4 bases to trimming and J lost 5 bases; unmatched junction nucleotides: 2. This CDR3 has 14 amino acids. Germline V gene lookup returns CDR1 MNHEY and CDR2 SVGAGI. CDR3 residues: CASSSGLAGHEQYF. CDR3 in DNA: TGTGCCAGCAGTTCGGGACTAGCGGGACACGAGCAGTACTTC.

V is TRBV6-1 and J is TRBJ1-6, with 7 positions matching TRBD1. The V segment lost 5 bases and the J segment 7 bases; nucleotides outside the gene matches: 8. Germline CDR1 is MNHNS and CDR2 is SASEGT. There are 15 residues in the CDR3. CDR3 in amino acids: CASSRMTGNNSPLHF. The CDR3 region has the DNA TGTGCCAGCAGTAGAATGACAGGGAACAATTCACCCCTCCACTTT.

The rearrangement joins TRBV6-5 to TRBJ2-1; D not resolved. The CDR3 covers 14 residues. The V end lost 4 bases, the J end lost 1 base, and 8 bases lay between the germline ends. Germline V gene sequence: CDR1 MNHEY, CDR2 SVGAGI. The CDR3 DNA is TGTGCCAGCAGTTTATCGGATTCCTACAATGAGCAGTTCTTC. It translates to CASSLSDSYNEQFF.

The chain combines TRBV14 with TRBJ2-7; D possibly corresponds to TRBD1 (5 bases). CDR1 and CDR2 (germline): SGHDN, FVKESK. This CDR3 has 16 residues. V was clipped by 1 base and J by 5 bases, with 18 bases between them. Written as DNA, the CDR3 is TGTGCCAGCAGCCAAGGTGCTCAGGGTACTATGGACGAGCAGTACTTC. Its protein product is CASSQGAQGTMDEQYF.

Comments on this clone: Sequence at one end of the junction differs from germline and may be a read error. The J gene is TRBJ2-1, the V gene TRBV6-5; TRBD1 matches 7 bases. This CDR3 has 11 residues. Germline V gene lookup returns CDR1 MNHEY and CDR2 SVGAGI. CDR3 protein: CATGLYNEQFF. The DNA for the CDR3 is TGCGCGACAGGGTTGTACAATGAGCAGTTCTTC.

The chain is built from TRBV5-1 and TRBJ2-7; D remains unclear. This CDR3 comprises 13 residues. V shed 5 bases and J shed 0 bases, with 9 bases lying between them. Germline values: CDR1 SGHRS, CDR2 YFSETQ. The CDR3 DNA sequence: TGCGCCAGCAGGTCCGGCAGCTCCTACGAGCAGTACTTC. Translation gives CASRSGSSYEQYF.

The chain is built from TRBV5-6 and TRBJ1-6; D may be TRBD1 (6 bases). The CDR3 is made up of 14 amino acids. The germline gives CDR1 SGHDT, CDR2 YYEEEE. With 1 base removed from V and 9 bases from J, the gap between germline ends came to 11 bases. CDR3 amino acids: CASSLQGSPSPLHF. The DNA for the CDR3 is TGTGCCAGCAGCTTGCAGGGGTCACCTTCACCCCTCCACTTT.

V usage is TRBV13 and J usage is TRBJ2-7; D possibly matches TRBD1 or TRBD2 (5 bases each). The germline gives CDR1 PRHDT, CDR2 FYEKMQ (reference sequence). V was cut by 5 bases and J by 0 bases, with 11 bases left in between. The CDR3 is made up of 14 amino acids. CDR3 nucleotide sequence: TGTGCCAGCAGCCACGGGGACGCCTCCTACGAGCAGTACTTC. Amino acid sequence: CASSHGDASYEQYF. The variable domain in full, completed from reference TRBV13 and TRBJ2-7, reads AAGVIQSPRHLIKEKRETATLKCYPIPRHDTVYWYQQGPGQDPQFLISFYEKMQSDKGSIPDRFSAQQFSDYHSELNMSSLELGDSALYFCASSHGDASYEQYFGPGTRLTVT.

Written as DNA, the CDR3 is TGCAGCGTTCGAACAGGGAGCGGCAATCAGCCCCAGCATTTT. Its protein is CSVRTGSGNQPQHF. The chain employs TRBV29-1 and TRBJ1-5; possible D gene TRBD1, 6 bases. The germline CDR1 and CDR2 sequences are SQVTM and ANQGSEA. Trimming shortened V by 5 bases and J by 2 bases, and 13 bases separated the two germline ends. The CDR3 is 14 residues long.

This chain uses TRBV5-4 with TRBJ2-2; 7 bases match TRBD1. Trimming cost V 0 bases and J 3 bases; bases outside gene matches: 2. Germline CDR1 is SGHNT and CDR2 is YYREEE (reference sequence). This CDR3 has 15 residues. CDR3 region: CASSLGTGYTGELFF. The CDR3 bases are TGTGCCAGCAGCTTGGGGACAGGATACACCGGGGAGCTGTTTTTT. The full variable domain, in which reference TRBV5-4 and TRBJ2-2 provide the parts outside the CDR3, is ETGVTQSPTHLIKTRGQQVTLRCSSQSGHNTVSWYQQALGQGPQFIFQYYREEENGRGNFPPRFSGLQFPNYSSELNVNALELDDSALYLCASSLGTGYTGELFFGEGSRLTVL.

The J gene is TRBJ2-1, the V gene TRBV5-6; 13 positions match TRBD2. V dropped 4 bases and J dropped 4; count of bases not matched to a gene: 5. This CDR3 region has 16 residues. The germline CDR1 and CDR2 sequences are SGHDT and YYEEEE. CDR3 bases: TGTGCCAGCAGCGCACTAGCGGGGGGGATGTACAATGAGCAGTTCTTC. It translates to CASSALAGGMYNEQFF. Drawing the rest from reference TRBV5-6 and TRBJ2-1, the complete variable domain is DAGVTQSPTHLIKTRGQQVTLRCSPKSGHDTVSWYQQALGQGPQFIFQYYEEEERQRGNFPDRFSGHQFPNYSSELNVNALLLGDSALYLCASSALAGGMYNEQFFGPGTRLTVL.

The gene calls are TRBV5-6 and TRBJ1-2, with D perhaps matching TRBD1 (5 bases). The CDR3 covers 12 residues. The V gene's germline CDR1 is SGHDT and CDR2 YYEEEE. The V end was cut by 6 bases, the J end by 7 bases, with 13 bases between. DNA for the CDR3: TGTGCCAGCACGTTGCCGGGGGGTGGCTACACCTTC. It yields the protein CASTLPGGGYTF.

Written as DNA, the CDR3 is TGTGCCAGCAGCGGGATTCGAGGCGAGCAGTACTTC. Protein: CASSGIRGEQYF. The V and J genes are TRBV9 and TRBJ2-7, with unresolved D. Germline-derived CDR1 and CDR2 are SGDLS and YYNGEE. The CDR3 has 12 amino acids. Trimming stripped 3 bases from V and 6 bases from J, with 10 bases between.

The CDR3 DNA is TGTGCCAGCAGCGTAGGCGGACATTCTGGAAACACCATATATTTT. Encoded protein: CASSVGGHSGNTIYF. V usage is TRBV9 and J usage is TRBJ1-3, with D possibly TRBD1 on 5 matching bases. With 0 bases removed from V and 1 base from J, the gap between germline ends came to 8 bases. CDR3 length equals 15 residues. CDR1 and CDR2 (germline): SGDLS, YYNGEE. Based on the CDR3 plus reference TRBV9 and TRBJ1-3, the full variable domain is DSGVTQTPKHLITATGQRVTLRCSPRSGDLSVYWYQQSLDQGLQFLIQYYNGEERAKGNILERFSAQQFPDLHSELNLSSLELGDSALYFCASSVGGHSGNTIYFGEGSWLTVV.

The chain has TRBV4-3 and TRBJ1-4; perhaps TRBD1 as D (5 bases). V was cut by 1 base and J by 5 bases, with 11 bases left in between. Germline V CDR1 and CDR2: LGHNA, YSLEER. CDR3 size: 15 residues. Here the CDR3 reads CASSQAGTENEKLFF. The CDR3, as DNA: TGCGCCAGCAGCCAAGCCGGGACGGAAAATGAAAAACTGTTTTTT.

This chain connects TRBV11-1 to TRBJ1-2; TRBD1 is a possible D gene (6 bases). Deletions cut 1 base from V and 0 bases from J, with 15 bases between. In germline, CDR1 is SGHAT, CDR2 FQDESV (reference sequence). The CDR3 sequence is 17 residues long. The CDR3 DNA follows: TGTGCCAGCAGCTTAGACAACAGGGATTATCCTAACTATGGCTACACCTTC. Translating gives CASSLDNRDYPNYGYTF.

This CDR3 is CASSFYRDTEAFF. The CDR3 DNA reads TGTGCCAGCAGCTTCTACAGGGACACTGAAGCTTTCTTT. The chain links TRBV11-2 to TRBJ1-1, with D possibly TRBD1 on 6 matching bases. Trimming pared 3 bases from V and 3 bases from J, leaving 8 bases between. From germline, CDR1 is SGHAT and CDR2 FQNNGV. The CDR3 covers 13 residues.

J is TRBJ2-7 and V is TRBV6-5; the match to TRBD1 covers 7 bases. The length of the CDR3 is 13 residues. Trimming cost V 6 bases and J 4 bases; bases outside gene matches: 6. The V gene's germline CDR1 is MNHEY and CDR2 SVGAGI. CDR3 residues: CASSWDREYEQYF. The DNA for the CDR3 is TGTGCCAGCAGCTGGGACAGAGAGTACGAGCAGTACTTC.

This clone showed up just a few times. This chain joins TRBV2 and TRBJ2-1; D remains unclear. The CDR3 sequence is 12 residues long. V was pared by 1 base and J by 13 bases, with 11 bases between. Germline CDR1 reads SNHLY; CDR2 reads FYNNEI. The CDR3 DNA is TGTGCCAGCAGTGAAGGGGCCAGCCTACAGTTCTTC. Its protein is CASSEGASLQFF.